This T cell receptor beta chain is from a study of OX40 agonist ivuxolimab in advanced cancers. Study overall: Intravenous ivuxolimab was administered to patients every 2 weeks at 0.01 to 10 mg/kg. Study-level points and caveats: At 0.1 to 3.0 mg/kg and by week 6, CD4+ and CD8+ T cells in the blood had expanded clonally.

Blood draws occurred at baseline, cycle 4 day 1, and cycle 7 day 1. Turning to this clone: The antigen is unknown.

Assay used: immunoSEQ multiplex PCR; TCRdb lists only in-frame clones, some missing. The sample shows about 66,000 clones, approximately 87% of them seen only once. This CDR3 contains 15 residues. Trimming removed 4 bases at V and 4 bases at J, with 16 bases between. Germline V gene sequence: CDR1 SEHNR, CDR2 FQNEAQ (reference sequence). The receptor comes from an adult with an advanced solid tumor such as melanoma, head and neck, liver or kidney cancer. Source: CD4+ or CD8+ T cells sorted from blood, taken in a trial of the OX40 agonist ivuxolimab. V gene TRBV7-9 combines with J gene TRBJ1-2; D remains ambiguous. The DNA for the CDR3 is TGTGCCAGCAGCTCCCAATCGAGGACCGCCTATGGCTACACCTTC. It specifies CASSSQSRTAYGYTF.